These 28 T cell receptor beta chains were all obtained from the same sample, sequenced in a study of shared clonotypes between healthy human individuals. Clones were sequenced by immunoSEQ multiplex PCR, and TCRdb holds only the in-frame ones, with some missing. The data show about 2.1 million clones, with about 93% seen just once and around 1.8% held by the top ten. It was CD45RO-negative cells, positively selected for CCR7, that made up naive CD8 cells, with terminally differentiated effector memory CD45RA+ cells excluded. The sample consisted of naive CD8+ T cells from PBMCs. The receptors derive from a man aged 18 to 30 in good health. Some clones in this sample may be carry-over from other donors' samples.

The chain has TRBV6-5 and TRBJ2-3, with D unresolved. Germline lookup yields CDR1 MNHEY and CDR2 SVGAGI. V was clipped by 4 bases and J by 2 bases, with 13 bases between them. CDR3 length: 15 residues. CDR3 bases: TGTGCCAGCAGTTTGTACGGGCGACCCACAGATACGCAGTATTTT. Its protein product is CASSLYGRPTDTQYF.

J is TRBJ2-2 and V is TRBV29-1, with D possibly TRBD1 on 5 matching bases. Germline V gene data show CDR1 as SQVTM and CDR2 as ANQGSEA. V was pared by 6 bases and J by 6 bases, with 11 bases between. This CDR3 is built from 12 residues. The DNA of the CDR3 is TGCAGCGTAGTTCCAGGGTCCGGGGAGCTGTTTTTT. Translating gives CSVVPGSGELFF.

CDR3 in amino acids: CASSLVSHHQPQHF. In DNA, the CDR3 is TGCGCCAGCAGTCTGGTTAGCCACCATCAGCCCCAGCATTTT. This chain joins TRBV10-1 and TRBJ1-5, with D unclear. CDR1 is WNHNN, CDR2 SYGVQD, per germline (reference sequence). The CDR3 has 14 residues. V dropped 5 bases and J dropped 5 bases, with 13 bases sitting between them.

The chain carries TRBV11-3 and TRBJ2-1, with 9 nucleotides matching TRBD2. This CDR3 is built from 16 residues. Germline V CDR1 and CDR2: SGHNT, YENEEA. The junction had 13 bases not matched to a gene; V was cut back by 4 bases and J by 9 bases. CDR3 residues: CASSSPGTSRGGEQFF. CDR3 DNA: TGTGCCAGCAGCTCCCCCGGGACTAGCCGAGGTGGTGAGCAGTTCTTC. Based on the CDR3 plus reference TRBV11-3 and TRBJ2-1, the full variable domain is EAGVVQSPRYKIIEKKQPVAFWCNPISGHNTLYWYLQNLGQGPELLIRYENEEAVDDSQLPKDRFSAERLKGVDSTLKIQPAELGDSAVYLCASSSPGTSRGGEQFFGPGTRLTVL.

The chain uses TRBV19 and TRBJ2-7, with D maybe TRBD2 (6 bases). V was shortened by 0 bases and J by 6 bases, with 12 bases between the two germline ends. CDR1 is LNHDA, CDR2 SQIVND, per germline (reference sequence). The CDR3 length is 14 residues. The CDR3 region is CASSIEGPAGEQYF. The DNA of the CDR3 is TGTGCCAGTAGTATAGAGGGACCAGCGGGCGAGCAGTACTTC.

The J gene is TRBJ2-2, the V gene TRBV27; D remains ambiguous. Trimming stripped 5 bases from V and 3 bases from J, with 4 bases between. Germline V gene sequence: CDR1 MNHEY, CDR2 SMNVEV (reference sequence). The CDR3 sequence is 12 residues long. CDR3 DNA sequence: TGTGCCAGCAGTACCTACACCGGGGAGCTGTTTTTT. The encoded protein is CASSTYTGELFF.

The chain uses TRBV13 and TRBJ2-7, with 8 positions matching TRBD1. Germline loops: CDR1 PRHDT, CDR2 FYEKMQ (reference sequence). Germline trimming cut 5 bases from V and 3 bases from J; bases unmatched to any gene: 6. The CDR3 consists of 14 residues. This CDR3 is CASSPGQGGYEQYF. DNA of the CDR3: TGTGCCAGCAGCCCCGGACAGGGTGGCTACGAGCAGTACTTC.

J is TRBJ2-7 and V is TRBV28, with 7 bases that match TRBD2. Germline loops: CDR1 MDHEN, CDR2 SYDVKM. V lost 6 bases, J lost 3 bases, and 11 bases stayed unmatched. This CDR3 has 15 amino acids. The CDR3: CASSLSGRALYEQYF. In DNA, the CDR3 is TGTGCCAGCAGCCTTAGTGGGAGGGCTCTCTACGAGCAGTACTTC.

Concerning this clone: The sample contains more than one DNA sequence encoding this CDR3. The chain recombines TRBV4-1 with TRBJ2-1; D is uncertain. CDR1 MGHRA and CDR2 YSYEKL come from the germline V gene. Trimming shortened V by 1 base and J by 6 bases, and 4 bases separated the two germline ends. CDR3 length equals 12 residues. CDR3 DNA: TGCGCCAGCAGCCAAGTTGGCAATGAGCAGTTCTTC. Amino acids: CASSQVGNEQFF.

Here the CDR3 DNA reads TGTGCCAGCAGTTGGACTAGCGCCTACAATGAGCAGTTCTTC. This translates into CASSWTSAYNEQFF. This chain uses TRBV28 with TRBJ2-1, with 9 positions matching TRBD2. The CDR3 loop spans 14 amino acids. V shed 4 bases, J shed 2 bases, and the junction held 0 bases outside the gene matches. Germline CDR1 is MDHEN and CDR2 is SYDVKM. The full variable domain, completed using reference TRBV28 and TRBJ2-1, is DVKVTQSSRYLVKRTGEKVFLECVQDMDHENMFWYRQDPGLGLRLIYFSYDVKMKEKGDIPEGYSVSREKKERFSLILESASTNQTSMYLCASSWTSAYNEQFFGPGTRLTVL.

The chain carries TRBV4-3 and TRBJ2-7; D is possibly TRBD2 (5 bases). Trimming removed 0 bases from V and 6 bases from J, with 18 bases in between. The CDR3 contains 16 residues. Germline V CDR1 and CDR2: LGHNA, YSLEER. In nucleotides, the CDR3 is TGCGCCAGCAGCCAAGATATTGGGAGTCTTATGGGCGAGCAGTACTTC. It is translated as CASSQDIGSLMGEQYF.

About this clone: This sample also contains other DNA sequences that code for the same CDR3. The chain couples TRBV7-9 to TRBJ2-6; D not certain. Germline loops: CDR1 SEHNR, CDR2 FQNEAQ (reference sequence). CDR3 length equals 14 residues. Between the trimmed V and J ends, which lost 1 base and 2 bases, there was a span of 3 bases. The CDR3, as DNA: TGTGCCAGCAGCTTAGGGGCTGGGGCCAACGTCCTGACTTTC. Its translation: CASSLGAGANVLTF.

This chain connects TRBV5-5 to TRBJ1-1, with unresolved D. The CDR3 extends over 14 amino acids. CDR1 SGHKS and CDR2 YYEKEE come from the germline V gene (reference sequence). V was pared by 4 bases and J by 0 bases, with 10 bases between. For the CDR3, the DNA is TGTGCCAGCAGCGGAGACAACATGAACACTGAAGCTTTCTTT. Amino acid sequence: CASSGDNMNTEAFF.

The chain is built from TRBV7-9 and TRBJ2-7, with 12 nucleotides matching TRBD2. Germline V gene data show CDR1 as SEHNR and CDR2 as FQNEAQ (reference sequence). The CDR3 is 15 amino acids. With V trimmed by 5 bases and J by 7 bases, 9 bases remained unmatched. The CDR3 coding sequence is TGTGCCAGCAGCCCGCTAGCGGGAGGGCTTGGTGAGCAGTACTTC. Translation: CASSPLAGGLGEQYF.

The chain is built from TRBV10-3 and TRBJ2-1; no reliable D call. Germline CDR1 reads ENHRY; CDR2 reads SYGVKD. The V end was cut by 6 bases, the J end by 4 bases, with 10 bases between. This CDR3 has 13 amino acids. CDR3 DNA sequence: TGTGCCATCAGGGCGGAACTGTACAATGAGCAGTTCTTC. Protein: CAIRAELYNEQFF.

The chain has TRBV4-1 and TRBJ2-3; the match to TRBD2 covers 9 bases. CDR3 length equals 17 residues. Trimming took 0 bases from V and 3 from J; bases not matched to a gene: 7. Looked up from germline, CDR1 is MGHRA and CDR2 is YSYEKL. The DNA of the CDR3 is TGCGCCAGCAGCCAAGAGGTCAGCGGGAGGTGGACAGATACGCAGTATTTT. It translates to CASSQEVSGRWTDTQYF.

CDR3: CASSYLGLANTGELFF. The CDR3 DNA reads TGTGCCAGCAGTTACCTCGGACTAGCGAACACCGGGGAGCTGTTTTTT. This chain uses TRBV6-5 with TRBJ2-2, with 7 bases lining up with TRBD2. This CDR3 comprises 16 residues. V lost 2 bases and J lost 0; bases outside the gene matches: 3. Germline V gene lookup returns CDR1 MNHEY and CDR2 SVGAGI.

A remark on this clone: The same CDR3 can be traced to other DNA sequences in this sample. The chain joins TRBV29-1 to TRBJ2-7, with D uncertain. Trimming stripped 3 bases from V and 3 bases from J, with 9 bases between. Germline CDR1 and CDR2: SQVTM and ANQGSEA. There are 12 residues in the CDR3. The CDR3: CSVELGRYEQYF. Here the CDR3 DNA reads TGCAGCGTTGAGCTAGGTCGCTACGAGCAGTACTTC.

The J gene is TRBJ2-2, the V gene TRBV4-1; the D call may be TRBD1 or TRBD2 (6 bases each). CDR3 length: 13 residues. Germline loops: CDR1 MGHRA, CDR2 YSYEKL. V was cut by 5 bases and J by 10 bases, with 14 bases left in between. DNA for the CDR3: TGCGCCAGCAGCGCACACAGGGAGGTGGAGCTGTTTTTT. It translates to CASSAHREVELFF.

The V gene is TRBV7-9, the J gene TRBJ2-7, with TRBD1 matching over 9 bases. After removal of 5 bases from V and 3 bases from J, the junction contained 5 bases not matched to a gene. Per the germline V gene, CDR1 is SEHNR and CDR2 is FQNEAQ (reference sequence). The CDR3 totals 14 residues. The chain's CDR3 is CASSTRTGVYEQYF. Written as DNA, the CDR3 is TGTGCCAGCAGCACCCGGACAGGGGTCTACGAGCAGTACTTC.

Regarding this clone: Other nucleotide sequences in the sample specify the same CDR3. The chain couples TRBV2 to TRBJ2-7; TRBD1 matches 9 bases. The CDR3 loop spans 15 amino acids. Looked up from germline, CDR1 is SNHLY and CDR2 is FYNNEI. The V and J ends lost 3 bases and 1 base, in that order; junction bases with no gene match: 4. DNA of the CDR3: TGTGCCAGCAGTGAGGGACAGGGACGGTCCTACGAGCAGTACTTC. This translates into CASSEGQGRSYEQYF. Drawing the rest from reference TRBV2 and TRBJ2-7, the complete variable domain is EPEVTQTPSHQVTQMGQEVILRCVPISNHLYFYWYRQILGQKVEFLVSFYNNEISEKSEIFDDQFSVERPDGSNFTLKIRSTKLEDSAMYFCASSEGQGRSYEQYFGPGTRLTVT.

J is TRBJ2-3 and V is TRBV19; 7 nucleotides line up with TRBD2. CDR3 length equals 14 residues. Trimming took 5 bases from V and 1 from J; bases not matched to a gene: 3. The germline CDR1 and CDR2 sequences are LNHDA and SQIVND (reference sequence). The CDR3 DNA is TGTGCCAGTAGTCCCCGGGAGGGCACAGATACGCAGTATTTT. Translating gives CASSPREGTDTQYF.

The CDR3 reads CASQPGPWRVNNEQFF. In nucleotides, the CDR3 is TGTGCCAGCCAACCCGGACCCTGGCGCGTGAACAATGAGCAGTTCTTC. The gene calls are TRBV9 and TRBJ2-1; D gene ambiguous. V lost 7 bases and J lost 5, with 22 bases in between. The CDR3 totals 16 residues. Germline CDR1 SGDLS, CDR2 YYNGEE.

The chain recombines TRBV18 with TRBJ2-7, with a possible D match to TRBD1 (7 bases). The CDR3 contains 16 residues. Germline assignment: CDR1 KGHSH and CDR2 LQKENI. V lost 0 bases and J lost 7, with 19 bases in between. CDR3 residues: CASSPPTTGKGREQYF. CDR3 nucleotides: TGTGCCAGCTCACCACCGACGACAGGGAAAGGGAGGGAGCAGTACTTC.

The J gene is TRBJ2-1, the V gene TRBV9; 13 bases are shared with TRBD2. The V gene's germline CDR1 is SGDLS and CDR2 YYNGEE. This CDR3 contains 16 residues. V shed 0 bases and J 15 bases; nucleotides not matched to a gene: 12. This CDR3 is CASSVEVGLAGYSPFF. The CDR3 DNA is TGTGCCAGCAGCGTAGAGGTGGGACTAGCGGGATACTCTCCGTTCTTC.

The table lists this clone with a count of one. Written as DNA, the CDR3 is TGTGCCAGCAGCACCGGGACAGGGGGTCCTTCAGGGCAGTTCTTC. Protein product: CASSTGTGGPSGQFF. The chain carries TRBV11-2 and TRBJ2-1; 11 bases are shared with TRBD1. Per germline, CDR1 SGHAT and CDR2 FQNNGV. The junction had 12 bases not matched to a gene; V was cut back by 5 bases and J by 12 bases. This CDR3 spans 15 amino acids.

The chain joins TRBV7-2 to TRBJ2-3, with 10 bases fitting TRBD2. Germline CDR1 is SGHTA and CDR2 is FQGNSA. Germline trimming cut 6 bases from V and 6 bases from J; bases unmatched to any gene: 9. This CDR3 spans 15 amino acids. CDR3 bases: TGTGCCAGCAGTTACAGCGGGAGGGCGTTGGATACGCAGTATTTT. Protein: CASSYSGRALDTQYF.

The CDR3 protein is CASSYNSGRFGEQYF. The CDR3 nucleotides read TGTGCCAGCAGTTACAATAGCGGGAGGTTTGGCGAGCAGTACTTC. This chain connects TRBV5-4 to TRBJ2-7; 10 nucleotides align to TRBD2. CDR3 length: 15 amino acids. Germline V gene data show CDR1 as SGHNT and CDR2 as YYREEE (reference sequence). J gave up 6 bases and V 5 bases, and 11 bases lay outside the gene matches.